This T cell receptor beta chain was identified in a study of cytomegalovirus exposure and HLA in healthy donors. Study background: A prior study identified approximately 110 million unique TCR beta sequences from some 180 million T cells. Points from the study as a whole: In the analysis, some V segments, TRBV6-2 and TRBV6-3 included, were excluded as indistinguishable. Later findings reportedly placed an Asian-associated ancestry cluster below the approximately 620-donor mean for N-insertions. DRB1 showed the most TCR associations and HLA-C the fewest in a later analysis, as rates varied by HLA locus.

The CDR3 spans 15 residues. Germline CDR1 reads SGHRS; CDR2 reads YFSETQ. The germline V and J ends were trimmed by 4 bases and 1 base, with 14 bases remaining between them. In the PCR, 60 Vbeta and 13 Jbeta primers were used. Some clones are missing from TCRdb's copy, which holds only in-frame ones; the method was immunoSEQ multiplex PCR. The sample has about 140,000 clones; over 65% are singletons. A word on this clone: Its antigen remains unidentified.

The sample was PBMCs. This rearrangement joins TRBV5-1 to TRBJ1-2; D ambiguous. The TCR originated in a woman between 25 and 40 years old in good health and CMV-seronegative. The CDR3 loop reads CASSTVPGNNYGYTF. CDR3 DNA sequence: TGCGCCAGCAGCACCGTACCCGGGAATAACTATGGCTACACCTTC.